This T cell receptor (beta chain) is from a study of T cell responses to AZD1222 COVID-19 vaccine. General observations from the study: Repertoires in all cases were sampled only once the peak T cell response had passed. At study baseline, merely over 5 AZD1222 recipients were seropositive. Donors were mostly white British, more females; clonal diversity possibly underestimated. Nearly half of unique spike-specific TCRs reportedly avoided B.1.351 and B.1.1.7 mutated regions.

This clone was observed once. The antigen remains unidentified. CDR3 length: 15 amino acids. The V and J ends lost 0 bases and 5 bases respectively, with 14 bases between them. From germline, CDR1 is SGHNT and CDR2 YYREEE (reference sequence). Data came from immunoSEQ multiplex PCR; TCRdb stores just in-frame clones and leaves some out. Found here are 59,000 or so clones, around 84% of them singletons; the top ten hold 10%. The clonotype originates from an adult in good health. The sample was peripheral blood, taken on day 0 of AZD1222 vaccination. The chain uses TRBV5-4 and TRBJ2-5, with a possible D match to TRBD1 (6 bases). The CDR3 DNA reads TGTGCCAGCAGCTTGGATCAGGGTAGGGGGGAGACCCAGTACTTC. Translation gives CASSLDQGRGETQYF. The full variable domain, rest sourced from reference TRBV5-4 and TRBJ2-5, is ETGVTQSPTHLIKTRGQQVTLRCSSQSGHNTVSWYQQALGQGPQFIFQYYREEENGRGNFPPRFSGLQFPNYSSELNVNALELDDSALYLCASSLDQGRGETQYFGPGTRLLVL.